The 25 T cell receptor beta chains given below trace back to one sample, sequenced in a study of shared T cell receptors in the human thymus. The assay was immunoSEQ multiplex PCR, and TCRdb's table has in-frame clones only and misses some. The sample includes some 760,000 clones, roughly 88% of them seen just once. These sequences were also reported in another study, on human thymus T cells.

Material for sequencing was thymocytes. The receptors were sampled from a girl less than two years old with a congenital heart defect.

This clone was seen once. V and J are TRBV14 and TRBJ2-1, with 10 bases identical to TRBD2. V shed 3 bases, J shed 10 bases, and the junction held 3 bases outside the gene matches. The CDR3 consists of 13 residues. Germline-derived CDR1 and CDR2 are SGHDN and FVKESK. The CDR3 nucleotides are TGTGCCAGCAGCCATACTAGCGGGGTGGAGCAGTTCTTC. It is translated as CASSHTSGVEQFF.

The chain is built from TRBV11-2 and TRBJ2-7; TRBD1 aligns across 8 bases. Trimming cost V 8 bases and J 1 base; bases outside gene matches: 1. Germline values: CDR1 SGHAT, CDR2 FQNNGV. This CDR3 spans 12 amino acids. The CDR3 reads CASRDRSYEQYF. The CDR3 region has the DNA TGTGCCAGCCGGGACAGGTCCTACGAGCAGTACTTC.

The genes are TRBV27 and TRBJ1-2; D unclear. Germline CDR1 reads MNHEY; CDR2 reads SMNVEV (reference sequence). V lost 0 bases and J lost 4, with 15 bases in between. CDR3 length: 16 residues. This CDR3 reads CASSLSRAGEGYGYTF. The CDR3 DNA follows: TGTGCCAGCAGTTTATCGAGGGCAGGAGAGGGCTATGGCTACACCTTC.

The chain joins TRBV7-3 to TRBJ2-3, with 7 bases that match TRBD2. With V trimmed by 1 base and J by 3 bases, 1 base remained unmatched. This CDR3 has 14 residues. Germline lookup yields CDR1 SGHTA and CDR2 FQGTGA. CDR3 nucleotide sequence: TGTGCCAGCAGCTTAAGGCGGGGGACAGATACGCAGTATTTT. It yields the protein CASSLRRGTDTQYF. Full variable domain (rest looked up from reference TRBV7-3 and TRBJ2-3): GAGVSQTPSNKVTEKGKYVELRCDPISGHTALYWYRQSLGQGPEFLIYFQGTGAADDSGLPNDRFFAVRPEGSVSTLKIQRTERGDSAVYLCASSLRRGTDTQYFGPGTRLTVL.

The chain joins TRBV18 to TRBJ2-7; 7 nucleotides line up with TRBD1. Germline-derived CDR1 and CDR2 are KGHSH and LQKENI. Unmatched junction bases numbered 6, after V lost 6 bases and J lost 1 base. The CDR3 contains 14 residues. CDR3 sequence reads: CASSSGQLSYEQYF. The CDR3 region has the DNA TGTGCCAGCTCGTCGGGACAGCTGTCCTACGAGCAGTACTTC.

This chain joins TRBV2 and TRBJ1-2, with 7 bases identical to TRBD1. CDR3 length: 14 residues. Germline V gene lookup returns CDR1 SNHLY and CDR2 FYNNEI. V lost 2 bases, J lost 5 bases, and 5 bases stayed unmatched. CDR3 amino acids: CASSEKGTAYGYTF. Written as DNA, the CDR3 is TGTGCCAGCAGTGAAAAGGGGACAGCTTATGGCTACACCTTC.

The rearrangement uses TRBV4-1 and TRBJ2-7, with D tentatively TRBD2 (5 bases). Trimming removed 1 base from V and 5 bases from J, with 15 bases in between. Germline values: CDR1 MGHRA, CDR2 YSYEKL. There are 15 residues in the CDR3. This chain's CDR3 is CASSQASGSQDEQYF. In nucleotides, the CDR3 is TGCGCCAGCAGCCAAGCCTCGGGAAGCCAGGACGAGCAGTACTTC.

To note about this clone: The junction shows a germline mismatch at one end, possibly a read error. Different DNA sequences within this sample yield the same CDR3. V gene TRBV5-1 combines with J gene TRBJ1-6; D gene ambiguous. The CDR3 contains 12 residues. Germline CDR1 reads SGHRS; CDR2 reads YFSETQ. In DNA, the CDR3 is TGCGCCAGCAGACAAAATAATTCCCCCCTCCACTTT. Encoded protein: CASRQNNSPLHF.

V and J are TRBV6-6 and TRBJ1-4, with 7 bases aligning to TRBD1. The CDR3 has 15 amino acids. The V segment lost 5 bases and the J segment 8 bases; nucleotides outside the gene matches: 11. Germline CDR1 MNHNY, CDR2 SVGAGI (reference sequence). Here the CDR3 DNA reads TGTGCCAGCAGTGATAGAGGGGGCTCTTTGGAAAAACTGTTTTTT. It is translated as CASSDRGGSLEKLFF.

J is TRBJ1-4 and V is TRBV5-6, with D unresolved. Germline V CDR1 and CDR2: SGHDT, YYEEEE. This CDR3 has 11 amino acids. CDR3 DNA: TGTGCAGGAGGACCTAATGAAAAACTGTTTTTT. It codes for CAGGPNEKLFF.

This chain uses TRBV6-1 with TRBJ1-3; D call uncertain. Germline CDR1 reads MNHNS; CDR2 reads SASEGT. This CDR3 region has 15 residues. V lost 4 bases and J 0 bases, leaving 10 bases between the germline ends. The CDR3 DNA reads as TGTGCCAGCAGTGTTGACCGGGACTCTGGAAACACCATATATTTT. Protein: CASSVDRDSGNTIYF.

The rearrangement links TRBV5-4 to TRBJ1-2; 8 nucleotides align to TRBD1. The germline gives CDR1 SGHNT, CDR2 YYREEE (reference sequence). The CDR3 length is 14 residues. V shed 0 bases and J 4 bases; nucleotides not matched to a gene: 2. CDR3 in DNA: TGTGCCAGCAGCTTGGGGACAGGGACCTATGGCTACACCTTC. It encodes CASSLGTGTYGYTF.

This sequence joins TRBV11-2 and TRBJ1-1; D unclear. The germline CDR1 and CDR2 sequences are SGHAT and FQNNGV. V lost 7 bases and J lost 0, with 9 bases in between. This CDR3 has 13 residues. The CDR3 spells CASTVQMNTEAFF. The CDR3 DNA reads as TGTGCCAGCACCGTCCAGATGAACACTGAAGCTTTCTTT.

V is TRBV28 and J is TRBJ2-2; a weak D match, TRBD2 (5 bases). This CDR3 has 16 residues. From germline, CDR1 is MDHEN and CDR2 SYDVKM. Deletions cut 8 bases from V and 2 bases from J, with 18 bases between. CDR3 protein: CASWSRRTLNTGELFF. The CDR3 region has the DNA TGTGCCAGCTGGTCTCGGCGGACTCTTAACACCGGGGAGCTGTTTTTT.

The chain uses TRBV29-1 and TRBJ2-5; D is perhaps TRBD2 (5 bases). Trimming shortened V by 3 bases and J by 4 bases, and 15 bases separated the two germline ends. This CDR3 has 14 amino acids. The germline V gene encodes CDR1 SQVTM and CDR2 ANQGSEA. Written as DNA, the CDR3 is TGCAGCGTTGATCTAACGGGCGGAGGAGAGACCCAGTACTTC. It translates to CSVDLTGGGETQYF. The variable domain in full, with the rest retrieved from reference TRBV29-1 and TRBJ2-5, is SAVISQKPSRDICQRGTSLTIQCQVDSQVTMMFWYRQQPGQSLTLIATANQGSEATYESGFVIDKFPISRPNLTFSTLTVSNMSPEDSSIYLCSVDLTGGGETQYFGPGTRLLVL.

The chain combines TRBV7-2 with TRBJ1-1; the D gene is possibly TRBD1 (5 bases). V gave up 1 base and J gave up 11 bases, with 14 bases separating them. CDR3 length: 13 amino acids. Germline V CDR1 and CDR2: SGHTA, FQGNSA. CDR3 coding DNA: TGTGCCAGCAGCTTAGGATCCCCAGGGAAGGCTTTCTTT. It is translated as CASSLGSPGKAFF.

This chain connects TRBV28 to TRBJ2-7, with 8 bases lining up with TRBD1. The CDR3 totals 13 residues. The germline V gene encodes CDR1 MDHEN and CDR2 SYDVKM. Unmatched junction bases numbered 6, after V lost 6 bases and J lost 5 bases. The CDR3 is CASSRQGLHEQYF. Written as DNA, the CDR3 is TGTGCCAGCAGCCGACAGGGGTTACACGAGCAGTACTTC.

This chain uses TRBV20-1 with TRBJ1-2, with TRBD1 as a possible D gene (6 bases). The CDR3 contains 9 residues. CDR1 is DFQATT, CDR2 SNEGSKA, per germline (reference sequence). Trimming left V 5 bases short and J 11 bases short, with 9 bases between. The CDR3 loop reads CSAGTGYTF. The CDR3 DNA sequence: TGCAGTGCTGGAACAGGGTACACCTTC.

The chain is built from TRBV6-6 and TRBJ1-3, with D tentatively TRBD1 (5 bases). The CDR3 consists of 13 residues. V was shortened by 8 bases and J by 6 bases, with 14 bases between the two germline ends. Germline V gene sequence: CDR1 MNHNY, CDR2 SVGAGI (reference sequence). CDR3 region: CASSRVPENTIYF. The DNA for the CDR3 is TGTGCCAGCTCCAGGGTACCGGAAAACACCATATATTTT.

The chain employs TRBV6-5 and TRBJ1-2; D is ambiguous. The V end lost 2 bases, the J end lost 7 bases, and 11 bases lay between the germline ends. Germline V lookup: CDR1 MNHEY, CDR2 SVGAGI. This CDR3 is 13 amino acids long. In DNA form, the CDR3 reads TGTGCCAGCAGTTACGGAGCGGGGAGTGGCTACACCTTC. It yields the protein CASSYGAGSGYTF.

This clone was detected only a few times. CDR3: CASSHPGQLSSYEQYF. CDR3 coding DNA: TGTGCCAGCAGCCACCCTGGGCAGCTTAGCTCCTACGAGCAGTACTTC. V and J are TRBV28 and TRBJ2-7; no clear D. The CDR3 runs 16 residues. Trimming pared 6 bases from V and 0 bases from J, leaving 18 bases between. Germline values: CDR1 MDHEN, CDR2 SYDVKM.

CDR3 nucleotides: TGCGCCAGCAGTGATAATGGCGGCACTGAAGCTTTCTTT. This gives the protein CASSDNGGTEAFF. The V call is TRBV10-2, the J call TRBJ1-1; D uncertain. This CDR3 has 13 residues. CDR1 is WSHSY and CDR2 is SAAADI in the germline V gene. Trimming left V 3 bases short and J 4 bases short, with 9 bases between.

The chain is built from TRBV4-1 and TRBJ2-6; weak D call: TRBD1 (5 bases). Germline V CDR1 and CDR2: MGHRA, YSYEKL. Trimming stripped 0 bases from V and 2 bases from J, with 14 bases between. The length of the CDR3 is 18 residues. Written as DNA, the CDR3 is TGCGCCAGCAGCCAAGAGGGGCAGGCCTACCCTGGGGCCAACGTCCTGACTTTC. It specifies CASSQEGQAYPGANVLTF.

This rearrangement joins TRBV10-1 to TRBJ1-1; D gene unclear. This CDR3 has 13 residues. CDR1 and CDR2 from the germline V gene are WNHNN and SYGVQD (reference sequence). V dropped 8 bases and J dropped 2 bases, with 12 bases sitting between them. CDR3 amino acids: CASAHGLNTEAFF. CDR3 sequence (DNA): TGCGCCAGCGCCCACGGACTCAACACTGAAGCTTTCTTT.

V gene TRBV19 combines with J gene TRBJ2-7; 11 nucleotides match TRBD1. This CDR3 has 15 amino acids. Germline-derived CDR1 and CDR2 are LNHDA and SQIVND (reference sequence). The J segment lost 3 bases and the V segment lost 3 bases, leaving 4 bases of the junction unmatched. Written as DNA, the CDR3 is TGTGCCAGTAGTATCTCCGGGACAGGGGGCTACGAGCAGTACTTC. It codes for CASSISGTGGYEQYF.